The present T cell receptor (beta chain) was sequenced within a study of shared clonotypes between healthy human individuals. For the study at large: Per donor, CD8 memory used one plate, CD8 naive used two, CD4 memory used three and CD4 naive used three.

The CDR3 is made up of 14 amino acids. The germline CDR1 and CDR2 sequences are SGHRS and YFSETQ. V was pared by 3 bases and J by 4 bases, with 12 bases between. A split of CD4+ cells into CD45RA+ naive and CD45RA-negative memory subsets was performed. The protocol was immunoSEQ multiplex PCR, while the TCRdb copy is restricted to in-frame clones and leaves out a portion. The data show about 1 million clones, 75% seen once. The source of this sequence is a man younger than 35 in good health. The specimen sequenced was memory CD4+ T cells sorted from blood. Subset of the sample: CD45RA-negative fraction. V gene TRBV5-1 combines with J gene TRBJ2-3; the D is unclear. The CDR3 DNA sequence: TGCGCCAGCAGCTCCGGTCAACCCGCAGATACGCAGTATTTT. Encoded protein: CASSSGQPADTQYF.